These 21 T cell receptor beta chains were all obtained from the same sample, sequenced in a study of blood T cell repertoires in COVID-19 (dated by TCRdb to the early 2020s). The library was built by means of the immunoSEQ multiplex PCR assay. Sourced from immuneACCESS, this table was stored by TCRdb with only in-frame sequences that have V and J called. A share of the clones is absent; for the studies checked, an unresolved V gene accounts for under half, and the remainder has no known explanation. In all, the sample holds approximately 190,000 clones, and roughly 89% of those were seen once. The ten largest clones add up to roughly 3.1% of the sample. Sequencing was carried out using PBMCs or T cells enriched from blood (not recorded which). The receptors derive from a woman aged 25 to 45 who had been exposed to COVID-19.

The rearrangement joins TRBV29-1 to TRBJ1-4; possible D gene TRBD1, 5 bases. CDR1 is SQVTM and CDR2 is ANQGSEA in the germline V gene. V lost 4 bases, J lost 7 bases, and 13 bases lay in between. CDR3 length: 13 residues. In DNA form, the CDR3 reads TGCAGCGTTGCTGTGTCGGGGGGTGAAAAACTGTTTTTT. Residues: CSVAVSGGEKLFF.

This sequence joins TRBV7-9 and TRBJ2-7; a weak D match, TRBD1 (6 bases). The CDR3 spans 14 residues. The germline V gene has CDR1 SEHNR and CDR2 FQNEAQ (reference sequence). The V and J ends lost 3 bases and 3 bases respectively, with 12 bases between them. In nucleotides, the CDR3 is TGTGCCAGCAGCTTCCCAGGGGTGAGCTACGAGCAGTACTTC. Encoded protein: CASSFPGVSYEQYF.

V gene TRBV6-5 combines with J gene TRBJ1-1; 8 nucleotides line up with TRBD1. Per germline, CDR1 MNHEY and CDR2 SVGAGI. The ends lost 0 bases at V and 4 bases at J; junction bases unmatched: 4. The CDR3 covers 15 residues. Written as DNA, the CDR3 is TGTGCCAGCAGTTACTCGACCAGGGGGCGCACTGAAGCTTTCTTT. This sequence encodes CASSYSTRGRTEAFF.

The chain links TRBV2 to TRBJ1-1; the match to TRBD1 covers 9 bases. The germline gives CDR1 SNHLY, CDR2 FYNNEI. V dropped 5 bases and J dropped 0; count of bases not matched to a gene: 4. The CDR3 is made up of 15 amino acids. The CDR3 loop reads CASSIRTGVNTEAFF. CDR3 DNA sequence: TGTGCCAGCAGTATCCGGACAGGGGTGAACACTGAAGCTTTCTTT.

The chain links TRBV3-1 (or the pseudogene TRBV3-2) to TRBJ1-3, with D possibly matching TRBD1 (5 bases). Germline CDR1 is LGHDT and CDR2 is YNNKEL (reference sequence). The CDR3 spans 16 residues. V shed 4 bases and J shed 4 bases, with 17 bases lying between them. CDR3 region: CASSPVSGVGGNTIYF. In nucleotides, the CDR3 is TGTGCCAGCAGCCCCGTGTCGGGGGTAGGGGGAAACACCATATATTTT.

CDR3 sequence reads: CSASVRDTLPLTNEKLFF. The CDR3 DNA is TGCAGTGCTAGTGTCCGGGATACCCTACCTCTAACTAATGAAAAACTGTTTTTT. The rearrangement joins TRBV20-1 to TRBJ1-4; no definite D call. This CDR3 region has 18 residues. The V end was cut by 3 bases, the J end by 1 base, with 21 bases between. CDR1 is DFQATT and CDR2 is SNEGSKA in the germline V gene (reference sequence).

This chain links TRBV6-6 with TRBJ2-5; 10 bases map to TRBD1. The CDR3 has 14 residues. With 2 bases clipped from V and 4 bases from J, the junction kept 1 base outside the gene matches. CDR1 is MNHNY, CDR2 SVGAGI, per germline (reference sequence). This CDR3 is CASSYGTGVETQYF. CDR3 DNA sequence: TGTGCCAGCAGTTACGGGACAGGGGTAGAGACCCAGTACTTC.

This chain links TRBV6-5 with TRBJ1-1; unclear D gene. Per the germline V gene, CDR1 is MNHEY and CDR2 is SVGAGI. The CDR3 is 13 amino acids. V was pared by 1 base and J by 3 bases, with 6 bases between. The CDR3 DNA is TGTGCCAGCAGTTACTTTCGAGACACTGAAGCTTTCTTT. It translates to CASSYFRDTEAFF.

This chain uses TRBV12-3 or TRBV12-4 with TRBJ1-5, with TRBD1 as a possible D gene (5 bases). The CDR3 covers 13 residues. V lost 6 bases and J lost 11, with 17 bases in between. CDR3 nucleotide sequence: TGTGCCAGCAGCCCCGACAGCCTGTGGGCCCAGCATTTT. Translation: CASSPDSLWAQHF.

This clone has just one count. CDR3 DNA: TGTGCTAGTGGTTTGGAAAAAGACATTGACTCACCCCTCCACTTT. Translated, it gives CASGLEKDIDSPLHF. The chain is built from TRBV12-5 and TRBJ1-6, with no clear D. Germline-derived CDR1 and CDR2 are LGHNT and FRNRAP. Trimming cost V 1 base and J 10 bases, with 14 bases left between them. The CDR3 covers 15 residues.

The chain has TRBV5-6 and TRBJ1-2; no clear D gene. Germline V gene data show CDR1 as SGHDT and CDR2 as YYEEEE. The V end was cut by 2 bases, the J end by 1 base, with 15 bases between. The CDR3 totals 16 residues. The DNA for the CDR3 is TGTGCCAGCAGCTTACTTCCGGGGAGGGATAACTATGGCTACACCTTC. This translates into CASSLLPGRDNYGYTF.

This clone was seen a single time. This chain joins TRBV6-5 and TRBJ2-5; TRBD2 agrees at 7 bases. J gave up 5 bases and V 4 bases, and 4 bases lay outside the gene matches. The CDR3 is 13 amino acids. From germline, CDR1 is MNHEY and CDR2 SVGAGI. The CDR3 DNA sequence: TGTGCCAGCAGTTTGACTAGCTTGGAGACCCAGTACTTC. It encodes CASSLTSLETQYF.

The V gene is TRBV7-6, the J gene TRBJ2-7; 9 bases line up with TRBD2. Losses at the gene ends were 1 base for V and 5 bases for J; bases not matched to a gene: 9. The CDR3 loop spans 16 amino acids. The germline V gene encodes CDR1 SGHVS and CDR2 FNYEAQ. CDR3 region: CASSLVKRGVLNEQYF. CDR3 DNA sequence: TGTGCCAGCAGCTTAGTTAAGCGGGGGGTGTTAAACGAGCAGTACTTC.

The chain has TRBV24-1 and TRBJ2-3; 10 positions agree with TRBD1. Looked up from germline, CDR1 is KGHDR and CDR2 is SFDVKD. The CDR3 runs to 16 residues. Trimming at V came to 4 bases and at J to 3 bases, leaving 6 bases not matched to a gene. The CDR3 region has the DNA TGTGCCACCAGTGAGCAGGGACAGGGGTTAACAGATACGCAGTATTTT. Its protein product is CATSEQGQGLTDTQYF.

The rearrangement joins TRBV7-3 to TRBJ1-6; 7 bases agree with TRBD1. V was pared by 5 bases and J by 9 bases, with 10 bases of the junction left unmatched. Germline V gives CDR1 SGHTA, CDR2 FQGTGA. This CDR3 is 15 amino acids long. Here the CDR3 reads CASSQGAGGSSPLHF. CDR3 nucleotide sequence: TGTGCCAGCAGCCAAGGGGCAGGGGGAAGTTCACCCCTCCACTTT.

This clone was seen more than once but under ten times. The genes are TRBV27 and TRBJ1-1; a possible D gene is TRBD1 (5 bases). The ends were cut back, 4 bases at V and 1 base at J, with 10 bases in the middle. Germline values: CDR1 MNHEY, CDR2 SMNVEV (reference sequence). The CDR3 totals 14 residues. The CDR3 DNA reads as TGTGCCAGCAGTTCCTACGGGGGGAACACTGAAGCTTTCTTT. Translation: CASSSYGGNTEAFF.

The chain recombines TRBV30 with TRBJ1-1, with 7 bases fitting TRBD1. Germline V gene sequence: CDR1 GTSNPN, CDR2 SVGIG (reference sequence). The CDR3 covers 14 residues. V lost 0 bases, J lost 3 bases, and 4 bases stayed unmatched. The DNA for the CDR3 is TGTGCCTGGAGTGTACGAGGACAGGACACTGAAGCTTTCTTT. Protein sequence: CAWSVRGQDTEAFF.

The chain couples TRBV19 to TRBJ1-6, with D possibly being TRBD1 (6 bases). CDR3 length equals 14 residues. CDR1 and CDR2 (germline): LNHDA, SQIVND (reference sequence). Trimming pared 4 bases from V and 7 bases from J, leaving 11 bases between. DNA for the CDR3: TGTGCCAGTAGTACAACAGGGCAGAATTCACCCCTCCACTTT. Residues: CASSTTGQNSPLHF.

This clone was detected a few times. The J gene is TRBJ2-7, the V gene TRBV4-1, with a tentative D call TRBD2 (5 bases). There are 17 residues in the CDR3. The ends were cut back, 0 bases at V and 4 bases at J, with 19 bases in the middle. Germline assignment: CDR1 MGHRA and CDR2 YSYEKL. The CDR3 protein is CASSQEGRGSPLYEQYF. In DNA form, the CDR3 reads TGCGCCAGCAGCCAAGAGGGTAGAGGGTCCCCTCTATACGAGCAGTACTTC.

V and J are TRBV10-1 and TRBJ2-7; tentatively, D is TRBD2 (5 bases). V was trimmed by 11 bases and J by 2 bases, leaving 19 bases between them. The CDR3 contains 14 residues. The germline V gene has CDR1 WNHNN and CDR2 SYGVQD (reference sequence). The CDR3 coding sequence is TGCGCCGGGAGAGGTCGGAAGCGGCCCTACGAGCAGTACTTC. Its protein is CAGRGRKRPYEQYF.

This clone was counted once. The chain carries TRBV9 and TRBJ1-2; D remains ambiguous. The germline gives CDR1 SGDLS, CDR2 YYNGEE. This CDR3 has 14 residues. The ends were cut back, 4 bases at V and 7 bases at J, with 17 bases in the middle. The CDR3 nucleotides read TGTGCCAGCAGCCCATGGAGAGGTGTGGGTGGCTACACCTTC. Its translation is CASSPWRGVGGYTF.